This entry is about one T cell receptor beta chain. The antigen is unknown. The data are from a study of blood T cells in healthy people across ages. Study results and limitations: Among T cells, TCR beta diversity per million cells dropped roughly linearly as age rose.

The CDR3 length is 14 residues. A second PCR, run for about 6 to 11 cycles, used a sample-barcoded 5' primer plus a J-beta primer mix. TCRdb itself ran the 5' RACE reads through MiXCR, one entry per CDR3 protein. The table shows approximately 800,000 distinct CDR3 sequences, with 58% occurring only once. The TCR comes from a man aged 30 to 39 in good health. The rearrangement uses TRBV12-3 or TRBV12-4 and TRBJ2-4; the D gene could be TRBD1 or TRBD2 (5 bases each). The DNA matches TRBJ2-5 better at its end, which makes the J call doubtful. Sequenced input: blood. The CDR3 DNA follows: TGTGCCAGCAGTTTTGGCCCAAGTGGGGGGACCCAGTACTTC. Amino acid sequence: CASSFGPSGGTQYF.